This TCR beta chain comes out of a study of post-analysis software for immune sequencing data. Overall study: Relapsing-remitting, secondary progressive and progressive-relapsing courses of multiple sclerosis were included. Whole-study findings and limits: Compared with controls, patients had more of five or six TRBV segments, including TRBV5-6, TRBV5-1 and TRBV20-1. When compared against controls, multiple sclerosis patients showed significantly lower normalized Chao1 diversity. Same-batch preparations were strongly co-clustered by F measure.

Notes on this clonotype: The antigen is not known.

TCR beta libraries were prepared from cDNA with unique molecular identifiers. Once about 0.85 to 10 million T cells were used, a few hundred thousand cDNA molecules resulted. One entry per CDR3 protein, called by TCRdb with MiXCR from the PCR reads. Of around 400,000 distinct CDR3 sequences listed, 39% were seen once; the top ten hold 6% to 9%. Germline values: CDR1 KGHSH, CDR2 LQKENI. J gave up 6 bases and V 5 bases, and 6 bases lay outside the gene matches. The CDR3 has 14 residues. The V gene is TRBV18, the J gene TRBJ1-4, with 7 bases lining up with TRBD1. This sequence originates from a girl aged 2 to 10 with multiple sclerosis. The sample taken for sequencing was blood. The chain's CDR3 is CASSERTGDEKLFF. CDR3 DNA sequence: TGTGCCAGCTCAGAGAGAACAGGGGATGAAAAACTGTTTTTT.